These T cell receptor beta chains were read from a single sample in a study of blood T cell repertoires in COVID-19. The assay was immunoSEQ multiplex PCR, and TCRdb's table has in-frame clones only and misses some. The sample lists more than 200,000 clones, approximately 86% occurring once. The sample consisted of peripheral blood. The receptors were gathered from a man aged 25-45 years with active or convalescent COVID-19. Each CDR3 is given with its conserved first and last residue. Each record gives: D gene, J gene, V gene, clone size, CDR3 protein, CDR3 DNA. D genes are given only for firm matches. A row's size may be missing; if present it is once, few, many or a size class.

TRBD1	TRBJ1-4	TRBV29-1	NA	CRLQVRHRGSEKLFF	TGCAGGTTACAGGTCCGACACAGGGGAAGTGAAAAACTGTTTTTT
TRBD2	TRBJ2-1	TRBV9	NA	CASSVDAGGVGEQFF	TGTGCCAGCAGCGTAGATGCGGGGGGGGTTGGTGAGCAGTTCTTC
NA	TRBJ2-3	TRBV12-3/TRBV12-4	NA	CASRPGGTDTQYF	TGTGCCAGCAGACCAGGGGGCACAGATACGCAGTATTTT
NA	TRBJ1-5	TRBV7-6	NA	CASSLTGRGQPQHF	TGTGCCAGCAGCTTAACAGGGAGAGGGCAGCCCCAGCATTTT
TRBD1	TRBJ1-2	TRBV19	few	CASRGTGVITF	TGTGCCAGTAGGGGGACAGGGGTGATCACCTTC
TRBD1	TRBJ1-3	TRBV6-5	NA	CASSYGTGTGNTIYF	TGTGCCAGCAGTTACGGGACAGGGACTGGAAACACCATATATTTT
NA	TRBJ1-6	TRBV20-1	NA	CSAGGEGNSPLHF	TGCAGTGCTGGTGGGGAGGGAAATTCACCCCTCCACTTT
NA	TRBJ1-3	TRBV7-9	NA	CASSSGGSGNTIYF	TGTGCCAGCTCATCGGGAGGGTCTGGAAACACCATATATTTT
TRBD2	TRBJ2-1	TRBV11-3	NA	CASSSPGLARGEQFF	TGTGCCAGCAGCTCACCGGGACTAGCAAGAGGTGAGCAGTTCTTC
NA	TRBJ1-2	TRBV25-1	once	CASSDFSLSAGGYTF	TGTGCCAGCAGTGACTTCTCCCTTTCGGCGGGTGGCTACACCTTC
TRBD1	TRBJ1-4	TRBV3-1/TRBV3-2	NA	CASSQARTGSIPNEKLFF	TGTGCCAGCAGCCAAGCCAGGACAGGGTCAATACCTAATGAAAAACTGTTTTTT
NA	TRBJ1-6	TRBV19	NA	CASSIGGTYNSPLHF	TGTGCCAGTAGTATTGGGGGGACGTACAATTCACCCCTCCACTTT
NA	TRBJ1-5	TRBV19	once	CASSIDLVGDGNQPQHF	TGTGCCAGTAGTATAGATCTCGTAGGGGATGGCAATCAGCCCCAGCATTTT
NA	TRBJ2-6	TRBV4-2	NA	CASRPGVTGSGANVLTF	TGTGCCAGCAGGCCAGGGGTTACGGGCTCTGGGGCCAACGTCCTGACTTTC
NA	TRBJ1-1	TRBV20-1	once	CSARENTEAFF	TGCAGTGCTCGCGAGAACACTGAAGCTTTCTTT
TRBD2	TRBJ2-3	TRBV3-1/TRBV3-2	NA	CASSQELGLDVDTQYF	TGTGCCAGCAGCCAAGAGTTAGGACTAGATGTAGATACGCAGTATTTT
TRBD1	TRBJ1-1	TRBV2	NA	CAILGARGQGNTEAFF	TGTGCCATACTAGGGGCCCGAGGACAGGGGAACACTGAAGCTTTCTTT
NA	TRBJ1-1	TRBV19	NA	CASSIRPRGEAFLSEAFF	TGTGCCAGTAGTATTCGTCCTCGGGGAGAAGCTTTTTTATCGGAAGCTTTCTTT
TRBD1	TRBJ1-5	TRBV18	NA	CASSPFTPRQGLNQPQHF	TGTGCCAGCTCACCTTTCACCCCACGACAGGGGCTCAATCAGCCCCAGCATTTT
NA	TRBJ2-7	TRBV5-1	NA	CASSLLGGGNYEQYF	TGCGCCAGCAGCCTACTTGGCGGAGGTAACTACGAGCAGTACTTC
TRBD1	TRBJ1-1	TRBV9	few	CASSPRTGISNTEAFF	TGTGCCAGCAGCCCCCGGACAGGGATATCGAACACTGAAGCTTTCTTT
NA	TRBJ1-2	TRBV4-1	NA	CASSLLESRVGYTF	TGCGCCAGCAGCCTACTCGAGAGCCGGGTCGGCTACACCTTC
TRBD2	TRBJ2-4	TRBV5-1	NA	CASSLGSSGGDIQYF	TGCGCCAGCAGCTTGGGGTCTAGCGGGGGCGACATTCAGTACTTC
NA	TRBJ2-7	TRBV4-1	NA	CASSQEVSRDYEQYF	TGCGCCAGCAGCCAAGAGGTCTCTCGGGACTACGAGCAGTACTTC
TRBD1	TRBJ1-2	TRBV18	once	CASSPLGTGPGEFHGYTF	TGTGCCAGCTCACCGTTGGGGACAGGGCCCGGTGAATTCCATGGCTACACCTTC
TRBD1	TRBJ1-1	TRBV29-1	NA	CSAQNRDRNTEAFF	TGCAGCGCCCAAAACCGGGACAGGAACACTGAAGCTTTCTTT
NA	TRBJ2-7	TRBV3-1/TRBV3-2	NA	CASSQDGSSYEQYF	TGTGCCAGCAGCCAAGACGGTAGCTCCTACGAGCAGTACTTC
NA	TRBJ1-1	TRBV5-8	NA	CASSLDRAAHGSMNTEAFF	TGTGCCAGCAGCTTGGATAGGGCAGCCCACGGGAGCATGAACACTGAAGCTTTCTTT
TRBD1	TRBJ1-4	TRBV19	NA	CATQLTGNRHEKLFF	TGTGCCACTCAGTTGACAGGGAATCGTCATGAAAAACTGTTTTTT
TRBD1	TRBJ1-5	TRBV2	NA	CASSEGTVSNQPQHF	TGTGCCAGCAGTGAGGGGACAGTGAGCAATCAGCCCCAGCATTTT
TRBD2	TRBJ2-5	TRBV14	NA	CASSPRLAGAGETQYF	TGTGCCAGCAGCCCCCGGCTAGCGGGGGCCGGGGAGACCCAGTACTTC
NA	TRBJ1-2	TRBV6-5	NA	CASRTTNYGYTF	TGTGCCAGCAGAACTACAAACTATGGCTACACCTTC
NA	TRBJ1-2	TRBV5-1	once	CASSLSTGYGYTF	TGCGCCAGCAGCTTAAGTACCGGCTATGGCTACACCTTC
NA	TRBJ1-1	TRBV14	NA	CASSQDWGEVSTEAFF	TGTGCCAGCAGCCAAGATTGGGGGGAGGTTAGCACTGAAGCTTTCTTT
NA	TRBJ2-3	TRBV7-8	NA	CASSAPRGSERADTQYF	TGTGCCAGCAGCGCCCCCCGGGGTAGCGAGAGGGCAGATACGCAGTATTTT
TRBD1	TRBJ1-5	TRBV28	NA	CASSFLGTGNQPQHF	TGTGCCAGCAGTTTCTTAGGGACAGGGAATCAGCCCCAGCATTTT
TRBD2	TRBJ2-4	TRBV7-8	few	CASSPLRGEENIQYF	TGTGCCAGCAGCCCGCTGCGGGGGGAGGAAAACATTCAGTACTTC
NA	TRBJ1-2	TRBV7-9	NA	CASSLWTATNYGYTF	TGTGCCAGCAGCTTATGGACAGCCACTAACTATGGCTACACCTTC
TRBD1	TRBJ2-7	TRBV3-1/TRBV3-2	NA	CASSPGTGELDEQYF	TGTGCCAGCAGCCCTGGGACAGGGGAACTGGACGAGCAGTACTTC
NA	TRBJ1-3	TRBV14	few	CASSGRTRTGGNTIYF	TGTGCCAGCAGCGGTCGGACGAGAACGGGAGGAAACACCATATATTTT
TRBD2	TRBJ2-1	TRBV20-1	NA	CSASPGLAGPSSYNEQFF	TGCAGTGCTAGTCCGGGACTAGCGGGGCCAAGCTCCTACAATGAGCAGTTCTTC
TRBD2	TRBJ2-1	TRBV19	once	CATIGGTSGGPKQFF	TGTGCCACCATCGGGGGGACTAGCGGGGGACCAAAGCAGTTCTTC
NA	TRBJ2-7	TRBV4-1	few	CASSARVGLLYEQYF	TGCGCCAGCAGCGCGAGGGTCGGACTTCTCTACGAGCAGTACTTC
TRBD1	TRBJ1-4	TRBV7-6	NA	CASSLRQGTNEKLFF	TGTGCCAGCAGCTTACGACAGGGAACTAATGAAAAACTGTTTTTT
NA	TRBJ1-5	TRBV7-2	once	CASSLDGAYNQPQHF	TGTGCCAGCAGCTTAGATGGGGCTTACAATCAGCCCCAGCATTTT
TRBD1	TRBJ1-2	TRBV6-5	NA	CASSLTGAGYGYTF	TGTGCCAGCAGTTTGACAGGGGCAGGCTATGGCTACACCTTC
NA	TRBJ1-6	TRBV28	few	CASSRNTGLGSPLHF	TGTGCCAGCAGCCGTAACACAGGTCTGGGTTCACCCCTCCACTTT
TRBD2	TRBJ2-1	TRBV20-1	NA	CSASNGLAGARDEQFF	TGCAGTGCTAGTAACGGACTAGCGGGGGCTCGCGATGAGCAGTTCTTC
TRBD1	TRBJ2-4	TRBV5-5	NA	CASSLIQGAYIQYF	TGTGCCAGCAGCTTGATACAGGGGGCTTACATTCAGTACTTC
TRBD2	TRBJ2-5	TRBV19	NA	CASRGTSGVETQYF	TGTGCCAGTAGGGGGACTAGCGGGGTTGAGACCCAGTACTTC
NA	TRBJ2-1	TRBV7-6	NA	CASSPLAAGAEYNEQFF	TGTGCCAGCAGCCCGCTCGCGGCGGGGGCTGAGTACAATGAGCAGTTCTTC